The clone carrying this T cell receptor (beta chain) has at least ten counts. This sample was taken from a study of human T cells and chemical hapten exposure. Across the study: The cohort included alopecia areata under or over 50% scalp, totalis and universalis.

V gave up 0 bases and J gave up 1 base, with 9 bases separating them. The CDR3 loop spans 14 amino acids. Per germline, CDR1 GTSNPN and CDR2 SVGIG (reference sequence). The time point was: patch test 2, 6 weeks after DPC sensitization. Treatment given: therapeutic diphenylcyclopropenone sensitization with weekly scalp DPC. The study enrolled 18 to 70-year-old alopecia patients suitable for DPC. Authors' data handling: Samples had a median of 95,638 TCRs, ranging roughly 20,000 to 690,600. TCRdb itself ran the RACE reads through MiXCR, one entry per CDR3 protein. TCRdb, not the authors, supplied the V and J calls. The sample records tens of thousands of distinct CDR3 sequences, 9.5% to 13% being singletons.

This receptor was identified in a woman in her twenties or thirties with alopecia areata. Some clones in this sample may be carry-over from other donors' samples. The gene calls are TRBV30 and TRBJ1-1; the D gene is possibly TRBD1 (5 bases). The sample consisted of whole blood, taken in connection with sensitization to the hapten diphenylcyclopropenone (DPC). CDR3 DNA: TGTGCCTGGAGTGTAGGGGCAGGGAACACTGAAGCTTTCTTT. Translated: CAWSVGAGNTEAFF.